These 4 T cell receptor beta chains were sequenced from one sample in a study of T cell responses to AZD1222 COVID-19 vaccine. TCRdb's table, derived via immunoSEQ multiplex PCR, lists solely in-frame clones and lacks some. The data contain about 99,000 clones, approximately 90% of them singletons. The sample was peripheral blood, taken 28 days after the second AZD1222 dose. These receptors were collected from an adult who received the AZD1222 COVID-19 vaccine.

This chain links TRBV4-1 with TRBJ2-7; 7 bases fit TRBD1. Germline V gene sequence: CDR1 MGHRA, CDR2 YSYEKL. V gave up 4 bases and J gave up 2 bases; unmatched junction bases: 11. The CDR3 spans 16 residues. The CDR3 protein is CASSRILTGTTYEQYF. The CDR3, as DNA: TGCGCCAGCAGCCGCATATTGACAGGGACAACCTACGAGCAGTACTTC.

V and J are TRBV3-1 (or the pseudogene TRBV3-2) and TRBJ2-1, with D possibly TRBD2 on 5 matching bases. Germline V gene sequence: CDR1 LGHDT, CDR2 YNNKEL (reference sequence). Trimming removed 3 bases at V and 8 bases at J, with 14 bases between. CDR3 length equals 14 residues. CDR3 DNA: TGTGCCAGCAGCCAGACGACTACTACGGATGAGCAGTTCTTC. Translated, it gives CASSQTTTTDEQFF.

The chain recombines TRBV18 with TRBJ2-1; TRBD2 is a possible D gene (5 bases). Germline V CDR1 and CDR2: KGHSH, LQKENI. Between the trimmed V and J ends, which lost 2 bases and 3 bases, there was a span of 11 bases. The CDR3 spans 15 residues. CDR3 in DNA: TGTGCCAGCTCACCAGGGCTAGCCGACTACAATGAGCAGTTCTTC. This gives the protein CASSPGLADYNEQFF.

This chain links TRBV2 with TRBJ1-2; 8 nucleotides agree with TRBD1. There are 13 residues in the CDR3. V dropped 11 bases and J dropped 7; count of bases not matched to a gene: 12. Germline loops: CDR1 SNHLY, CDR2 FYNNEI. For the CDR3, the DNA is TGTGCCTCCGGACAGGGATGGTCTAGTGGCTACACCTTC. Translation: CASGQGWSSGYTF. The complete variable domain, with remaining parts taken from reference TRBV2 and TRBJ1-2, reads EPEVTQTPSHQVTQMGQEVILRCVPISNHLYFYWYRQILGQKVEFLVSFYNNEISEKSEIFDDQFSVERPDGSNFTLKIRSTKLEDSAMYFCASGQGWSSGYTFGSGTRLTVV.